This T cell receptor beta chain was documented in a study of blood T cell repertoires in COVID-19. Study-level information: Samples of COVID-19 (acute and convalescent) were obtained from the United States, Italy and Spain. T cells, B-cell-depleted T cells, or PBMCs supplied cDNA or gDNA.

This clone has a handful of counts. V lost 6 bases, J lost 6 bases, and 12 bases lay in between. CDR3 length: 13 residues. Per germline, CDR1 LNHDA and CDR2 SQIVND (reference sequence). Original processing methods: Reference gene primer amplification in the assay estimated nucleated cell counts. Produced via immunoSEQ multiplex PCR; TCRdb's table is partial and in-frame only. V and J calls and clone size are those listed in that table; D and trimming were worked out from the DNA. The data hold about 270,000 clones, with 81% observed a single time. This TCR was sampled from a woman in her sixties with active or convalescent COVID-19. The material sequenced was peripheral blood. This chain uses TRBV19 with TRBJ1-3, with D perhaps matching TRBD1 (6 bases). The CDR3 sequence is CASSRQGLNTIYF. The CDR3, as DNA: TGTGCCAGTAGCCGTCAGGGGCTAAACACCATATATTTT.